The T cell receptor beta chain under discussion was sequenced for a study of T cell changes during pregnancy in multiple sclerosis. V was pared by 5 bases and J by 0 bases, with 6 bases of the junction left unmatched. The CDR3 is 16 residues long. The germline V gene encodes CDR1 LNHDA and CDR2 SQIVND (reference sequence). Generated by immunoSEQ multiplex PCR, the TCRdb table keeps only in-frame clones and is missing some. Of tens of thousands of clones listed, approximately 92% are singletons. The V gene is TRBV19, the J gene TRBJ2-7; 11 bases match TRBD2. The sample was peripheral blood, taken after pregnancy. This clonotype was sampled from a female donor in good health, enrolled as a control in a pregnancy study. CDR3 bases: TGTGCCAGTAGTCCCGGGACTAGCGGTTTCTCCTACGAGCAGTACTTC. Its protein is CASSPGTSGFSYEQYF.